This T cell receptor (beta chain) emerged from a study of T cells in Graves' hyperthyroidism and ophthalmopathy. Details on this clonotype: A read error may be the cause here, since a much bigger clone is one base away.

Sampled blood dates from first hyperthyroidism diagnosis, and it precedes any ophthalmopathy symptoms. Amplification yielded TCR beta CDR3 regions, with RNA transcripts as the source. Primed by the HTBI set, a first-round RT-PCR was run on the TCR CDR3. TCRdb used MiXCR to reprocess the multiplex PCR reads, holding one entry per CDR3 protein. There are 250,000 or so distinct CDR3 sequences in the sample; about 16% occur only once, and 30% lies in the top ten. The CDR3 is 16 residues long. With 4 bases clipped from V and 5 bases from J, the junction kept 13 bases outside the gene matches. Germline V gene lookup returns CDR1 SEHNR and CDR2 FQNEAQ (reference sequence).

This chain joins TRBV7-9 and TRBJ2-5, with 7 bases lining up with TRBD1. The receptor was isolated from a woman aged 50 to 60 with Graves' hyperthyroidism that later progressed to Graves' ophthalmopathy. The material sequenced was blood. CDR3 amino acids: CASSSNRGRARETQYF. In DNA, the CDR3 is TGTGCCAGCAGCTCCAACAGGGGAAGGGCGAGGGAGACCCAGTACTTC.